One and the same sample provided the 14 T cell receptor beta chains below, sequenced in a study of blood T cell repertoires in COVID-19. Some clones are missing from TCRdb's copy, which holds only in-frame ones; the method was immunoSEQ multiplex PCR. The sample carries about 270,000 clones, 88% recorded once. Sequencing was done on a sample of PBMCs or T cells enriched from blood (not recorded which). Source of these receptors: a woman between 50 and 59 years old who had recovered from COVID-19.

This chain links TRBV18 with TRBJ2-1, with 9 bases that match TRBD1. Germline loops: CDR1 KGHSH, CDR2 LQKENI. The junction had 3 bases not matched to a gene; V was cut back by 2 bases and J by 4 bases. The CDR3 is made up of 15 amino acids. CDR3 DNA sequence: TGTGCCAGCTCACCAACGACAGGGGGTTACAATGAGCAGTTCTTC. Amino acid sequence: CASSPTTGGYNEQFF.

A single count supports this clone. The V and J genes are TRBV24-1 and TRBJ2-5; 10 bases map to TRBD1. Trimming removed 6 bases from V and 1 base from J; junction bases left unmatched: 4. The CDR3 contains 15 residues. The germline V gene encodes CDR1 KGHDR and CDR2 SFDVKD. The CDR3 sequence: CATSRGDRGQETQYF. DNA of the CDR3: TGTGCCACCAGTAGAGGGGACAGGGGCCAAGAGACCCAGTACTTC.

The chain is built from TRBV7-2 and TRBJ1-1; a possible D gene is TRBD1 (5 bases). Between the trimmed V and J ends, which lost 5 bases and 1 base, there was a span of 17 bases. The CDR3 length is 16 residues. CDR1 SGHTA and CDR2 FQGNSA come from the germline V gene. CDR3 sequence: CASSLRPTASNTEAFF. The CDR3 DNA reads as TGTGCCAGCAGCCTTAGACCGACAGCATCGAACACTGAAGCTTTCTTT.

The chain links TRBV7-2 to TRBJ2-7; maybe TRBD1 (6 bases). The CDR3 totals 13 residues. Trimming shortened V by 6 bases and J by 2 bases, and 11 bases separated the two germline ends. Germline-derived CDR1 and CDR2 are SGHTA and FQGNSA. For the CDR3, the DNA is TGTGCCAGCAGTTGGACAGCCGCCTACGAGCAGTACTTC. It translates to CASSWTAAYEQYF.

This chain connects TRBV28 to TRBJ2-5; the D is unclear. Trimming took 0 bases from V and 2 from J, leaving 10 bases between them. The CDR3 loop spans 15 amino acids. Germline V gene data show CDR1 as MDHEN and CDR2 as SYDVKM. DNA for the CDR3: TGTGCCAGCAGTTTATGGGAAACAGCTCAAGAGACCCAGTACTTC. Its protein product is CASSLWETAQETQYF. The variable domain in full, completed from reference TRBV28 and TRBJ2-5, reads DVKVTQSSRYLVKRTGEKVFLECVQDMDHENMFWYRQDPGLGLRLIYFSYDVKMKEKGDIPEGYSVSREKKERFSLILESASTNQTSMYLCASSLWETAQETQYFGPGTRLLVL.

The V gene is TRBV20-1, the J gene TRBJ2-1; the D gene is possibly TRBD2 (5 bases). The CDR3 runs to 11 residues. V shed 6 bases and J shed 8 bases, with 11 bases lying between them. CDR1 and CDR2 from the germline V gene are DFQATT and SNEGSKA (reference sequence). The CDR3 sequence: CSAPLVYEQFF. CDR3 nucleotides: TGCAGTGCCCCACTAGTGTATGAGCAGTTCTTC.

The chain employs TRBV27 and TRBJ2-7; D is uncertain. CDR1 MNHEY and CDR2 SMNVEV come from the germline V gene (reference sequence). The CDR3 has 16 amino acids. V lost 0 bases and J 0 bases, leaving 12 bases between the germline ends. This CDR3 is CASSLSAHARSYEQYF. The CDR3 DNA reads TGTGCCAGCAGTTTATCGGCTCACGCTCGCTCCTACGAGCAGTACTTC.

This clone occurred a few times. The V call is TRBV20-1, the J call TRBJ1-5; the D gene is possibly TRBD1 (6 bases). V shed 3 bases and J shed 0 bases, with 15 bases lying between them. The CDR3 spans 16 residues. Germline V gene lookup returns CDR1 DFQATT and CDR2 SNEGSKA (reference sequence). The DNA of the CDR3 is TGCAGTGCTAGTGGTAGGGGGAAGTATAGCAATCAGCCCCAGCATTTT. Translation gives CSASGRGKYSNQPQHF.

This chain uses TRBV28 with TRBJ1-2; D possibly corresponds to TRBD1 (5 bases). CDR1 is MDHEN, CDR2 SYDVKM, per germline. This CDR3 region has 13 residues. Deletions cut 8 bases from V and 4 bases from J, with 14 bases between. For the CDR3, the DNA is TGTGCCAGCGGCCGCGACAGAATCTATGGCTACACCTTC. Protein sequence: CASGRDRIYGYTF.

This chain joins TRBV7-9 and TRBJ1-5; 9 bases align to TRBD1. Germline values: CDR1 SEHNR, CDR2 FQNEAQ (reference sequence). The V gene end was trimmed by 8 bases and the J gene end by 7 bases; junction bases not matched to a gene: 9. This CDR3 region has 14 residues. CDR3 sequence: CASELTGGGQPQHF. DNA for the CDR3: TGTGCCAGCGAGTTGACAGGGGGAGGACAGCCCCAGCATTTT.

The rearrangement links TRBV5-1 to TRBJ2-5, with D perhaps TRBD1 (5 bases). With 0 bases removed from V and 5 bases from J, the gap between germline ends came to 14 bases. This CDR3 is 15 amino acids long. Germline V gene lookup returns CDR1 SGHRS and CDR2 YFSETQ. The CDR3 sequence is CASSLAQGGEETQYF. The CDR3 DNA reads TGCGCCAGCAGCTTGGCTCAGGGTGGTGAGGAGACCCAGTACTTC. The whole variable domain, remainder taken from reference TRBV5-1 and TRBJ2-5, is KAGVTQTPRYLIKTRGQQVTLSCSPISGHRSVSWYQQTPGQGLQFLFEYFSETQRNKGNFPGRFSGRQFSNSRSEMNVSTLELGDSALYLCASSLAQGGEETQYFGPGTRLLVL.

V usage is TRBV5-8 and J usage is TRBJ1-1, with D perhaps TRBD1 (5 bases). The V and J ends lost 3 bases and 1 base respectively, with 13 bases between them. The CDR3 consists of 15 residues. The germline gives CDR1 SGHTS, CDR2 YDEGEE. The CDR3 spells CASSSEDSRNTEAFF. The CDR3 DNA sequence: TGTGCCAGCAGCTCGGAAGACAGTCGGAACACTGAAGCTTTCTTT. Combining the CDR3 with reference TRBV5-8 and TRBJ1-1 gives the whole variable domain EAGVTQSPTHLIKTRGQQATLRCSPISGHTSVYWYQQALGLGLQFLLWYDEGEERNRGNFPPRFSGRQFPNYSSELNVNALELEDSALYLCASSSEDSRNTEAFFGQGTRLTVV.

The chain is built from TRBV6-2 or TRBV6-3 and TRBJ2-3; D not resolved. Germline-derived CDR1 and CDR2 are MNHEY and SVGEGT. The V end lost 5 bases, the J end lost 5 bases, and 14 bases lay between the germline ends. The CDR3 covers 14 residues. This CDR3 is CASSILPRIDTQYF. The DNA for the CDR3 is TGTGCCAGCAGTATCTTACCCAGGATAGATACGCAGTATTTT.

The V gene is TRBV2, the J gene TRBJ1-1; D is possibly TRBD1 (6 bases). This CDR3 contains 13 residues. The V end was cut by 7 bases, the J end by 1 base, with 10 bases between. Germline CDR1 is SNHLY and CDR2 is FYNNEI. The CDR3 is CASKGDTNTEAFF. CDR3 coding DNA: TGTGCCAGCAAGGGGGATACGAACACTGAAGCTTTCTTT.